The clone carrying this T cell receptor beta chain was seen many times. Its target is not known. The time point denotes: sample taken at primary tumor resection. Whole RNA obtained from tumor, nontumor lung or frozen PBMC underwent sequencing without sorting. The sample belongs to a study of spatial heterogeneity in lung cancer. Study overall: The count of detected beta-chain sequences consistently exceeded that of alpha-chain sequences. In tumor regions TCR transcript counts correlated strongly with a matched bulk RNA-seq T cell module score.

The CDR3 has 16 residues. Germline lookup yields CDR1 SGHRS and CDR2 YFSETQ. The V and J ends lost 4 bases and 1 base respectively, with 15 bases between them. Unique molecular identifiers, one per molecule, were present on every TCR cDNA molecule. Using its own MiXCR run on the 5' RACE reads, TCRdb lists one record per CDR3 protein. This sample has 14,000 or so distinct CDR3 sequences, with about 4.8% found just once. Study observations and caveats: Higher tumor mutation counts went along with higher counts of expanded intratumoral alpha and beta TCRs.

The chain couples TRBV5-1 to TRBJ1-3; D gene unclear. The origin of this receptor is a female donor with early-stage non-small cell lung cancer. The sequenced sample was lung tumor tissue, obtained at surgery. CDR3 nucleotide sequence: TGCGCCAGCAGCCAGGACCGTCGCGAGTCTGGAAACACCATATATTTT. This translates into CASSQDRRESGNTIYF.